This entry lists 23 T cell receptor beta chains sequenced from one sample in a study of T cell repertoires in cytomegalovirus infection. TCRdb itself ran the reads through MiXCR, one entry per CDR3 protein. The data hold 46,000 or so distinct CDR3 sequences, with roughly 22% observed a single time. Their cognate antigens are unknown. Sequenced material: PBMCs, sequenced either directly or after in vitro stimulation (not recorded which). The receptor source for this set is a human donor in good health (CMV status not recorded). Some clones in this sample may be carry-over from other donors' samples.

In DNA, the CDR3 is TGTGCCAGTAGTATTCGGATACAGGGGATTCAGCCCCAGCATTTT. Protein: CASSIRIQGIQPQHF. The chain joins TRBV19 to TRBJ1-5; TRBD1 matches at 7 bases. The CDR3 totals 15 residues. Germline CDR1 and CDR2: LNHDA and SQIVND (reference sequence). V lost 3 bases to trimming and J lost 6 bases; unmatched junction nucleotides: 8. Supplemented by reference TRBV19 and TRBJ1-5, the full variable domain reads DGGITQSPKYLFRKEGQNVTLSCEQNLNHDAMYWYRQDPGQGLRLIYYSQIVNDFQKGDIAEGYSVSREKKESFPLTVTSAQKNPTAFYLCASSIRIQGIQPQHFGDGTRLSIL.

This clonotype was observed a single time. The chain has TRBV6-1 and TRBJ2-7; 8 bases align to TRBD2. This CDR3 spans 14 amino acids. Germline V gives CDR1 MNHNS, CDR2 SASEGT. Trimming took 5 bases from V and 4 from J; bases not matched to a gene: 7. For the CDR3, the DNA is TGTGCCAGCAGTTACCCGGGAGGGAGTTACGAGCAGTACTTC. Protein product: CASSYPGGSYEQYF.

This clonotype was observed at least ten times. This chain uses TRBV7-2 with TRBJ2-1; a weak D match, TRBD2 (6 bases). V dropped 5 bases and J dropped 2 bases, with 13 bases sitting between them. Per germline, CDR1 SGHTA and CDR2 FQGNSA. This CDR3 spans 15 amino acids. The CDR3 spells CASSRLTSPYNEQFF. DNA of the CDR3: TGTGCCAGCAGCCGTTTGACTAGTCCCTACAATGAGCAGTTCTTC.

The CDR3 DNA reads as TGTGCCAGCAGTTTAGTCGCTCGGACAGGCCTAACTCGCTGGTCCAACGTCCTGACTTTC. Its translation: CASSLVARTGLTRWSNVLTF. The rearrangement uses TRBV28 and TRBJ2-6; 7 bases agree with TRBD1. CDR1 and CDR2 (germline): MDHEN, SYDVKM. Trimming removed 2 bases from V and 8 bases from J; junction bases left unmatched: 21. CDR3 length: 20 residues.

This clonotype has a count of ten or more. The gene calls are TRBV7-2 and TRBJ2-1; D not certain. Deletions cut 0 bases from V and 0 bases from J, with 6 bases between. CDR1 is SGHTA, CDR2 FQGNSA, per germline. The CDR3 is 15 residues long. CDR3 amino acids: CASSLARYSYNEQFF. CDR3 DNA: TGTGCCAGCAGCTTAGCACGGTACTCCTACAATGAGCAGTTCTTC.

This clonotype was seen repeatedly, ten times or more. The rearrangement links TRBV7-2 to TRBJ2-1, with unresolved D. CDR1 and CDR2 from the germline V gene are SGHTA and FQGNSA. Between the trimmed V and J ends, which lost 4 bases and 1 base, there was a span of 11 bases. This CDR3 contains 15 residues. The CDR3 DNA sequence: TGTGCCAGCAGCTCACGTGGGTTTTCCTACAATGAGCAGTTCTTC. Translated: CASSSRGFSYNEQFF.

This clonotype was detected ten times or more. The rearrangement joins TRBV9 to TRBJ2-3; D remains ambiguous. Looked up from germline, CDR1 is SGDLS and CDR2 is YYNGEE. CDR3 length equals 13 residues. The V and J ends lost 1 base and 6 bases respectively, with 9 bases between them. CDR3 loop: CASSVIEADTQYF. The CDR3 DNA reads TGTGCCAGCAGCGTAATCGAGGCGGATACGCAGTATTTT.

There are many counts of this clonotype. The rearrangement joins TRBV28 to TRBJ1-2; D is possibly TRBD1 (6 bases). Trimming left V 6 bases short and J 2 bases short, with 10 bases between. The CDR3 is 13 residues long. Germline V CDR1 and CDR2: MDHEN, SYDVKM. The CDR3 reads CASRTDRNYGYTF. Written as DNA, the CDR3 is TGTGCCAGCAGGACGGACAGAAACTATGGCTACACCTTC.

The rearrangement uses TRBV2 and TRBJ1-2; no definite D call. Trimming stripped 6 bases from V and 6 bases from J, with 17 bases between. The CDR3 is 14 amino acids. Germline V lookup: CDR1 SNHLY, CDR2 FYNNEI. The CDR3 DNA is TGTGCCAGCAGAGTCAACGGCCTTAGTGATGGCTACACCTTC. Translated, it gives CASRVNGLSDGYTF.

This chain connects TRBV2 to TRBJ2-3; D is undetermined. Germline assignment: CDR1 SNHLY and CDR2 FYNNEI. V lost 6 bases and J 3 bases, leaving 4 bases between the germline ends. This CDR3 is 11 amino acids long. Written as DNA, the CDR3 is TGTGCCAGCAGCAGGACAGATACGCAGTATTTT. This translates into CASSRTDTQYF.

The V call is TRBV28, the J call TRBJ1-5, with 9 bases matching TRBD1. Germline assignment: CDR1 MDHEN and CDR2 SYDVKM. After removal of 10 bases from V and 0 bases from J, the junction contained 22 bases not matched to a gene. The CDR3 length is 20 residues. CDR3 sequence: CATMPRGPGQGLYSNQPQHF. For the CDR3, the DNA is TGTGCCACCATGCCCCGGGGTCCGGGACAGGGCCTATATAGCAATCAGCCCCAGCATTTT.

The sample holds a few counts of this clonotype. This chain connects TRBV7-9 to TRBJ2-1; 9 positions agree with TRBD2. Germline trimming cut 5 bases from V and 8 bases from J; bases unmatched to any gene: 13. This CDR3 has 16 amino acids. The V gene's germline CDR1 is SEHNR and CDR2 FQNEAQ (reference sequence). Here the CDR3 DNA reads TGTGCCAGCAGCCGCTTGGCGGGGGGGCCTACGTATGAGCAGTTCTTC. It specifies CASSRLAGGPTYEQFF.

The chain recombines TRBV12-3 or TRBV12-4 with TRBJ2-3; tentative D call: TRBD1 (6 bases). Between the trimmed V and J ends, which lost 3 bases and 3 bases, there was a span of 13 bases. This CDR3 spans 15 amino acids. CDR3 amino acids: CASSLSGQPTDTQYF. The CDR3 DNA sequence: TGTGCCAGCAGTTTGTCGGGACAACCTACAGATACGCAGTATTTT.

This clonotype was detected only a few times. This sequence joins TRBV18 and TRBJ1-5, with D uncertain. There are 14 residues in the CDR3. Trimming stripped 1 base from V and 1 base from J, with 5 bases between. Germline V CDR1 and CDR2: KGHSH, LQKENI. DNA of the CDR3: TGTGCCAGCTCACCACGGCAGAGCAATCAGCCCCAGCATTTT. Protein product: CASSPRQSNQPQHF.

The chain couples TRBV7-9 to TRBJ1-2; no definite D call. CDR1 and CDR2 (germline): SEHNR, FQNEAQ (reference sequence). CDR3 length: 15 residues. V lost 0 bases and J lost 3, with 11 bases in between. As DNA, the CDR3 is TGTGCCAGCAGCTTAGCGGTAGGAACCTACTATGGCTACACCTTC. Translation: CASSLAVGTYYGYTF.

This clonotype was observed a handful of times. This sequence joins TRBV2 and TRBJ2-7, with a tentative D call TRBD1 (7 bases). This CDR3 has 14 residues. Trimming stripped 2 bases from V and 4 bases from J, with 12 bases between. CDR1 SNHLY and CDR2 FYNNEI come from the germline V gene. The CDR3 loop is CASSERRGLYEQYF. The CDR3 DNA follows: TGTGCCAGCAGTGAAAGGAGGGGGCTTTACGAGCAGTACTTC.

A few counts support this clonotype. V is TRBV6-2 or TRBV6-3 and J is TRBJ2-7; 9 bases are a match to TRBD2. Per the germline V gene, CDR1 is MNHEY and CDR2 is SVGEGT. V dropped 6 bases and J dropped 4; count of bases not matched to a gene: 4. The CDR3 consists of 13 residues. CDR3 amino acids: CASRSSGTYEQYF. The CDR3 region has the DNA TGTGCCAGCAGATCTAGCGGGACTTACGAGCAGTACTTC.

Many counts were recorded for this clonotype. The chain combines TRBV7-2 with TRBJ2-6; D is undetermined. Germline V CDR1 and CDR2: SGHTA, FQGNSA. This CDR3 region has 14 residues. With 8 bases removed from V and 0 bases from J, the gap between germline ends came to 8 bases. CDR3 DNA: TGTGCCAGCGGTGCCGTCTCTGGGGCCAACGTCCTGACTTTC. Protein sequence: CASGAVSGANVLTF.

This chain connects TRBV7-2 to TRBJ2-7; D gene uncertain. Germline CDR1 SGHTA, CDR2 FQGNSA. The ends were cut back, 1 base at V and 3 bases at J, with 13 bases in the middle. This CDR3 contains 15 residues. The CDR3 loop reads CASSLEPRSLYEQYF. CDR3 DNA sequence: TGTGCCAGCAGCTTAGAGCCCAGAAGTCTCTACGAGCAGTACTTC.

The V call is TRBV29-1, the J call TRBJ1-4; D is uncertain. The CDR3 totals 11 residues. CDR1 and CDR2 from the germline V gene are SQVTM and ANQGSEA. The V and J ends lost 3 bases and 8 bases respectively, with 7 bases between them. CDR3 nucleotides: TGCAGCGTTGAGGTTTTCGAAAAACTGTTTTTT. Translated, it gives CSVEVFEKLFF.

V usage is TRBV7-2 and J usage is TRBJ2-3, with D possibly TRBD2 on 5 matching bases. CDR3 length: 13 amino acids. V lost 2 bases to trimming and J lost 8 bases, with 11 bases between them. From germline, CDR1 is SGHTA and CDR2 FQGNSA. The CDR3 reads CASSLRGLGTQYF. DNA of the CDR3: TGTGCCAGCAGCTTACGGGGTCTGGGTACGCAGTATTTT.

This chain joins TRBV7-3 and TRBJ2-7; tentatively, D is TRBD1 (8 bases). This CDR3 contains 18 residues. Trimming took 4 bases from V and 3 from J, leaving 25 bases between them. Germline CDR1 is SGHTA and CDR2 is FQGTGA. CDR3 coding DNA: TGTGCCAGCAGCTCCTTCCTTCGGGGGGAACAGGGGGACTACGAGCAGTACTTC. Translation gives CASSSFLRGEQGDYEQYF.

The V call is TRBV4-3, the J call TRBJ1-5, with D possibly TRBD1 on 6 matching bases. Germline lookup yields CDR1 LGHNA and CDR2 YSLEER. Trimming removed 0 bases at V and 5 bases at J, with 17 bases between. This CDR3 is 17 amino acids long. The CDR3: CASSQDRTGGGHQPQHF. CDR3 coding DNA: TGCGCCAGCAGCCAAGATAGGACGGGGGGGGGCCATCAGCCCCAGCATTTT.